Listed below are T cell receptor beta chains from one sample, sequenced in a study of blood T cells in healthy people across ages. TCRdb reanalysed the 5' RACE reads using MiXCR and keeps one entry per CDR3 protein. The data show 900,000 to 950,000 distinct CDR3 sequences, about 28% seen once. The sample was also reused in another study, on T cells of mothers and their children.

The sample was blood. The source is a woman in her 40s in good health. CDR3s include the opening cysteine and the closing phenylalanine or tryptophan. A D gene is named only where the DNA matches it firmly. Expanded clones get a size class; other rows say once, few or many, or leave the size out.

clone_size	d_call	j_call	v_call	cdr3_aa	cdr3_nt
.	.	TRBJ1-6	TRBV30	CAWKQGFFNSPLHF	TGTGCCTGGAAGCAGGGTTTTTTTAATTCACCCCTCCACTTT
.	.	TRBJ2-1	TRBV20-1	CSARDSSRIHNEQFF	TGCAGTGCTAGAGATTCGTCTAGGATACACAATGAGCAGTTCTTC
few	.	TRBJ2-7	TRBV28	CASSLKDYEQYF	TGTGCCAGCAGTTTAAAGGACTACGAGCAGTACTTC
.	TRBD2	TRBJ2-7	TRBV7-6	CASSLESAGGLYEQYF	TGTGCCAGCAGCTTAGAATCAGCGGGGGGGCTCTACGAGCAGTACTTC
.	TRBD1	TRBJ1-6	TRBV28	CATGTGRNSPLHF	TGTGCTACAGGGACAGGGAGAAATTCACCCCTCCACTTT
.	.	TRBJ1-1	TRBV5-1	CASSLESLAQAFF	TGCGCCAGCAGCTTGGAATCCCTGGCTCAAGCTTTCTTT
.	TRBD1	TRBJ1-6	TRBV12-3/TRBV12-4	CASTIQGAGPLHF	TGTGCCAGCACCATACAGGGGGCCGGACCCCTCCACTTT
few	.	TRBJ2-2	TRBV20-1	CSARGGLNTGELFF	TGCAGTGCTAGGGGGGGCCTAAACACCGGGGAGCTGTTTTTT
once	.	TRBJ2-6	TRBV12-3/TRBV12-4	CASTEANVPTF	TGTGCCAGCACCGAGGCCAACGTCCCGACTTTC
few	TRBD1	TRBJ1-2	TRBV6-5	CASRKLGTGFLYGYTF	TGTGCCAGCAGAAAGCTTGGGACAGGGTTTTTGTATGGCTACACCTTC
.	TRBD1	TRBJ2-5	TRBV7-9	CASSFSGTGQETQYF	TGTGCCAGCAGCTTTTCCGGGACAGGGCAAGAGACCCAGTACTTC
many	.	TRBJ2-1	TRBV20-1	CSARVGRGAIYNEQFF	TGCAGTGCTAGAGTAGGCCGGGGGGCTATCTACAATGAGCAGTTCTTC